One and the same sample provided the 22 T cell receptor beta chains below, sequenced in a study of T cell repertoires in cytomegalovirus infection. TCRdb independently ran MiXCR on the reads; one entry per CDR3 protein. The sample consists of about 130,000 distinct CDR3 sequences, around 30% of them appearing once. No cognate antigen is known for these TCRs. This specimen was CD8+ T cells from cultured PBMCs, taken from culture after CMV antigen stimulation. Source of these receptors: a human donor in good health (CMV status not recorded). Some clones in this sample may be carry-over from other donors' samples.

Ten or more counts support this clonotype. The chain recombines TRBV12-3 or TRBV12-4 with TRBJ1-6; D is ambiguous. V was cut by 3 bases and J by 9 bases, with 12 bases left in between. There are 14 residues in the CDR3. CDR3 DNA: TGTGCCAGCAGTTTGAATGGGTATGGTTCACCCCTCCACTTT. Translation: CASSLNGYGSPLHF.

This clonotype has ten or more counts. This sequence joins TRBV12-3 or TRBV12-4 and TRBJ2-1; 8 bases fit TRBD2. The CDR3 length is 16 residues. J was trimmed by 5 bases and V by 5 bases; bases with no gene match: 11. This CDR3 is CASSDLGGEKDNEQFF. The DNA for the CDR3 is TGTGCCAGCAGTGACCTCGGGGGGGAGAAAGACAATGAGCAGTTCTTC.

A word on this clonotype: The CDR3 ends on some other residue instead of the conserved phenylalanine or tryptophan, so this is likely a read error. Because the CDR3's place on the DNA is in doubt, the DNA is left out and the CDR3 is given as listed by TCRdb. This chain uses TRBV7-8 with TRBJ2-3; the D call in the table, TRBD1, was not verified against the DNA. The CDR3 length equals 14 residues, ends included. Germline assignment: CDR1 SGHVS and CDR2 FQNEAQ. The CDR3 protein is CASSIGTASTDTQY.

V gene TRBV15 combines with J gene TRBJ1-1; TRBD1 might be the D (6 bases). The germline V gene encodes CDR1 LNHNV and CDR2 YYDKDF (reference sequence). V was pared by 0 bases and J by 8 bases, with 10 bases between. The CDR3 sequence is 13 residues long. This CDR3 is CATSREDRLEAFF. The CDR3 coding sequence is TGTGCCACCAGCAGAGAGGACAGATTAGAAGCTTTCTTT.

This chain connects TRBV27 to TRBJ2-7; TRBD1 matches 7 bases. Germline CDR1 and CDR2: MNHEY and SMNVEV (reference sequence). V trimming: 6 bases; J trimming: 5 bases; junction bases outside the gene matches: 7. The CDR3 contains 13 residues. The CDR3 DNA follows: TGTGCCAGCAGCCTAAGACAGGGACACGAGCAGTACTTC. Protein: CASSLRQGHEQYF.

The chain uses TRBV6-6 and TRBJ2-3; D call uncertain. In germline, CDR1 is MNHNY, CDR2 SVGAGI (reference sequence). V lost 4 bases to trimming and J lost 3 bases, with 11 bases between them. This CDR3 is 14 amino acids long. In nucleotides, the CDR3 is TGTGCCAGCAGTTTCAGTCGAGGTACAGATACGCAGTATTTT. It yields the protein CASSFSRGTDTQYF.

In its sample, this clonotype was seen many times. The CDR3 loop reads CASSLVSNQPQHF. The CDR3 bases are TGTGCCAGCAGTTTGGTAAGCAATCAGCCCCAGCATTTT. The V and J genes are TRBV12-3 or TRBV12-4 and TRBJ1-5; D is unresolved. Trimming left V 3 bases short and J 1 base short, with 4 bases between. The CDR3 has 13 residues.

The chain carries TRBV9 and TRBJ2-7; TRBD2 might be the D (6 bases). V gave up 4 bases and J gave up 2 bases, with 16 bases separating them. The CDR3 covers 15 residues. Germline V gives CDR1 SGDLS, CDR2 YYNGEE. The CDR3 loop is CASSPSGDGAYEQYF. In nucleotides, the CDR3 is TGTGCCAGCAGCCCATCGGGGGACGGGGCCTACGAGCAGTACTTC.

The chain carries TRBV7-6 and TRBJ2-1, with D unclear. V lost 1 base and J lost 6, with 10 bases in between. The CDR3 totals 14 residues. CDR1 and CDR2 (germline): SGHVS, FNYEAQ. The CDR3 nucleotides are TGTGCCAGCAGCTTAGGTGCTGGCCCCAATGAGCAGTTCTTC. This sequence encodes CASSLGAGPNEQFF.

The table lists this clonotype with many counts. V gene TRBV27 combines with J gene TRBJ1-2, with 12 bases fitting TRBD1. This CDR3 has 15 amino acids. Germline V gene sequence: CDR1 MNHEY, CDR2 SMNVEV (reference sequence). Trimming took 5 bases from V and 5 from J; bases not matched to a gene: 6. The CDR3 nucleotides are TGTGCCAGCAGTCCCGGGACAGGGGGCGAATATGGCTACACCTTC. Translation gives CASSPGTGGEYGYTF.

This chain uses TRBV15 with TRBJ1-5, with D possibly being TRBD1 (5 bases). Trimming removed 3 bases at V and 5 bases at J, with 11 bases between. The length of the CDR3 is 14 residues. CDR1 and CDR2 from the germline V gene are LNHNV and YYDKDF (reference sequence). The CDR3 bases are TGTGCCACCAGCAGTTCAGGGCCCCATCAGCCCCAGCATTTT. Amino acids: CATSSSGPHQPQHF.

The chain recombines TRBV13 with TRBJ1-5; D unresolved. Germline CDR1 and CDR2: PRHDT and FYEKMQ (reference sequence). This CDR3 has 16 amino acids. V gave up 3 bases and J gave up 1 base, with 13 bases separating them. This CDR3 reads CASSFGPPGSNQPQHF. The CDR3 DNA is TGTGCCAGCAGCTTCGGGCCGCCGGGAAGCAATCAGCCCCAGCATTTT.

V usage is TRBV6-5 and J usage is TRBJ2-3; D is undetermined. Deletions cut 5 bases from V and 0 bases from J, with 15 bases between. This CDR3 contains 16 residues. The germline gives CDR1 MNHEY, CDR2 SVGAGI. CDR3 DNA: TGTGCCAGCAGTCCTCTTTCCCCGCCGAGCACAGATACGCAGTATTTT. Residues: CASSPLSPPSTDTQYF.

The chain has TRBV6-6 and TRBJ1-2; 9 bases match TRBD1. CDR1 and CDR2 from the germline V gene are MNHNY and SVGAGI (reference sequence). The trim removed 6 bases at V and 8 bases at J, leaving 10 bases unmatched. CDR3 length equals 14 residues. The CDR3 DNA follows: TGTGCCAGCAGACCCGGGACAGGGCCTCTGGGCTACACCTTC. Translated, it gives CASRPGTGPLGYTF.

The chain joins TRBV2 to TRBJ1-1; weak D call: TRBD1 (6 bases). From germline, CDR1 is SNHLY and CDR2 FYNNEI. Trimming removed 6 bases at V and 7 bases at J, with 18 bases between. This CDR3 contains 14 residues. The CDR3 spells CASSYPTGPFEAFF. CDR3 DNA: TGTGCCAGCAGCTACCCTACAGGGCCCTTTGAAGCTTTCTTT.

This clonotype was seen a handful of times. The CDR3 reads CATSNSGTGVEGNQPQHF. The CDR3 DNA follows: TGTGCCACCAGCAATTCCGGGACAGGGGTTGAAGGCAATCAGCCCCAGCATTTT. The chain links TRBV15 to TRBJ1-5, with TRBD1 matching 10 bases. The CDR3 is made up of 18 amino acids. With V trimmed by 4 bases and J by 2 bases, 11 bases remained unmatched. The germline CDR1 and CDR2 sequences are LNHNV and YYDKDF (reference sequence).

The V call is TRBV7-9, the J call TRBJ2-1; TRBD2 is a possible D gene (5 bases). V was shortened by 5 bases and J by 4 bases, with 9 bases between the two germline ends. Looked up from germline, CDR1 is SEHNR and CDR2 is FQNEAQ (reference sequence). This CDR3 has 13 amino acids. CDR3 nucleotide sequence: TGTGCCAGCAGCGGAGGTGGTTACAATGAGCAGTTCTTC. Its translation is CASSGGGYNEQFF.

The chain employs TRBV7-9 and TRBJ2-2; TRBD1 aligns across 11 bases. This CDR3 region has 16 residues. Per the germline V gene, CDR1 is SEHNR and CDR2 is FQNEAQ (reference sequence). Trimming removed 3 bases from V and 0 bases from J; junction bases left unmatched: 0. This chain's CDR3 is CASSLGQGANTGELFF. CDR3 nucleotides: TGTGCCAGCAGCTTGGGACAGGGGGCGAACACCGGGGAGCTGTTTTTT.

This chain uses TRBV14 with TRBJ2-1, with D perhaps TRBD1 (6 bases). The V gene's germline CDR1 is SGHDN and CDR2 FVKESK. The CDR3 has 15 amino acids. The V gene lost 3 bases and the J gene lost 5 bases, with 14 bases spanning the gap. CDR3 sequence: CASSHWWAGDNEQFF. DNA for the CDR3: TGTGCCAGCAGCCATTGGTGGGCAGGGGACAATGAGCAGTTCTTC.

Only a few counts were recorded for this clonotype. The chain employs TRBV7-8 and TRBJ1-1; D unresolved. Germline V gives CDR1 SGHVS, CDR2 FQNEAQ. This CDR3 is 16 amino acids long. The V gene lost 4 bases and the J gene lost 1 base, with 16 bases spanning the gap. This chain's CDR3 is CASSSSPGFGNTEAFF. The CDR3 coding sequence is TGTGCCAGCAGCTCCTCTCCGGGGTTCGGGAACACTGAAGCTTTCTTT. Looking up the rest from reference TRBV7-8 and TRBJ1-1 gives the full variable domain: GAGVSQSPRYKVAKRGQDVALRCDPISGHVSLFWYQQALGQGPEFLTYFQNEAQLDKSGLPSDRFFAERPEGSVSTLKIQRTQQEDSAVYLCASSSSPGFGNTEAFFGQGTRLTVV.

This clonotype came up a few times. This chain joins TRBV2 and TRBJ1-6; D call uncertain. CDR3 length: 15 residues. V was shortened by 2 bases and J by 18 bases, with 23 bases between the two germline ends. Germline CDR1 and CDR2: SNHLY and FYNNEI. The CDR3 DNA reads as TGTGCCAGCAGTGAAAATGGCGCAGCCTCGAGGGCTGCCCACTTT. Its protein is CASSENGAASRAAHF.

This clonotype showed up just a few times. The chain is built from TRBV28 and TRBJ2-5, with D possibly TRBD2 on 6 matching bases. Germline CDR1 reads MDHEN; CDR2 reads SYDVKM. The V and J ends lost 5 bases and 5 bases respectively, with 15 bases between them. This CDR3 has 14 amino acids. CDR3 loop: CASSTTRGGETQYF. Here the CDR3 DNA reads TGTGCCAGCAGTACCACGCGTGGGGGGGAGACCCAGTACTTC.